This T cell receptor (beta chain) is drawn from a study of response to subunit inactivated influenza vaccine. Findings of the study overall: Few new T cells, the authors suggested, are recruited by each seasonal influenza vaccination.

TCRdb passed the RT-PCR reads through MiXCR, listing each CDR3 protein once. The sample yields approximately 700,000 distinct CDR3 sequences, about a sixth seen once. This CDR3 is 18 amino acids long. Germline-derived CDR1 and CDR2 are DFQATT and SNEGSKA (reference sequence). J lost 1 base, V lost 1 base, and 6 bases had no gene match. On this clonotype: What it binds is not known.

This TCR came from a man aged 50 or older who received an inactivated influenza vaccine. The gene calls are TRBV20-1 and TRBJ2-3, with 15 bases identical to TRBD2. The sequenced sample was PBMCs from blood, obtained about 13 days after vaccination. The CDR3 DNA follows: TGCAGTGCTAGAGGTCTAGGACTAGCGGGGGGGGGCACAGATACGCAGTATTTT. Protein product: CSARGLGLAGGGTDTQYF.